This T cell receptor beta chain is drawn from a study of T-cell memory formation after mild COVID-19. Study background: Each donor largely had its own TCR clusters. Notes on the study in general: Clones that shrank (day 15 to 85) were balanced CD4/CD8, whereas later expanders leaned CD4+. Some clones that responded turned up in pre-infection memory, which suggests that cross-reactive memory joined in. Contracting CD4+ clones sat mainly in CM and EM; CD8+ in EMRA.

Each CDR3 protein is one row after TCRdb ran MiXCR on the 5' RACE reads. The sample has fewer than 500,000 distinct CDR3 sequences, around a quarter seen once; the top ten hold about an eighth. Remarks on this clonotype: Its target is unknown.

This TCR was recovered from an adult woman who had mild COVID-19 (a few samples of this study predate the infection). Cell type and time point are not known. Specimen: PBMCs or a T cell subset sorted from them (not recorded which).

This CDR3 is CASSQDPGDEQFF. The CDR3 DNA sequence: TGTGCCAGCAGCCAAGATCCGGGGGATGAGCAGTTCTTC. The chain is built from TRBV3-1 and TRBJ2-1; D is possibly TRBD2 (6 bases). Germline CDR1 is LGHDT and CDR2 is YNNKEL (reference sequence). CDR3 length: 13 residues. Trimming pared 0 bases from V and 8 bases from J, leaving 8 bases between.